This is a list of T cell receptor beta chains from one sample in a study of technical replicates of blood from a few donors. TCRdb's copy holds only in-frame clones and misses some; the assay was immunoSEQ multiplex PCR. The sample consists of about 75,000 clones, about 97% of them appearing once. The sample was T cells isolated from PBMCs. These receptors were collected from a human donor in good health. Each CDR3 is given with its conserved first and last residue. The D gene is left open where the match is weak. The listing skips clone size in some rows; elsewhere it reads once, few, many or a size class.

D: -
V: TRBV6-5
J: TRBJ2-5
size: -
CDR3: CASTRKAGERETQYF
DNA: TGTGCCAGCACGAGGAAGGCCGGGGAGAGAGAGACCCAGTACTTC

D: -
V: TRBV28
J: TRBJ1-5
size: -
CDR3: CASSLNRDWYSNQPQHF
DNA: TGTGCCAGCAGTTTAAACAGGGATTGGTATAGCAATCAGCCCCAGCATTTT

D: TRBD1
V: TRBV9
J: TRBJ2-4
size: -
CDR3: CASSVEQGAGNIQYF
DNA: TGTGCCAGCAGCGTAGAACAGGGGGCAGGAAACATTCAGTACTTC

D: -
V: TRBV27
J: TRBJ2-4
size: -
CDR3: CASSPTVVVYGNIQYF
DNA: TGTGCCAGCAGTCCCACGGTTGTCGTTTACGGAAACATTCAGTACTTC

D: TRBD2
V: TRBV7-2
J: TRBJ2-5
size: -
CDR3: CASSKRLAIETQYF
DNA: TGTGCCAGCAGCAAAAGACTAGCGATCGAGACCCAGTACTTC

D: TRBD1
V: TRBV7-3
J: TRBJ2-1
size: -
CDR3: CASSSGTDFPNEQFF
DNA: TGTGCCAGCAGCTCCGGGACAGATTTTCCGAATGAGCAGTTCTTC

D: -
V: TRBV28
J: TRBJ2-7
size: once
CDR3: CASSFGTIVYEQYF
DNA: TGTGCCAGCAGTTTCGGGACAATAGTCTACGAGCAGTACTTC

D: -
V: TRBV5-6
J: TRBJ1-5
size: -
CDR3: CASSLLTGNQPQHF
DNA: TGTGCCAGCAGCTTATTAACTGGCAATCAGCCCCAGCATTTT

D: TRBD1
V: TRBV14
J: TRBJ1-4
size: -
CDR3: CASSQRDRENEKLFF
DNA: TGTGCCAGCAGCCAACGGGACAGGGAAAATGAAAAACTGTTTTTT

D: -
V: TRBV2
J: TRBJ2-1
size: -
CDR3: CASSAAESSYNEQFF
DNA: TGTGCCAGCAGTGCTGCGGAAAGCTCCTACAATGAGCAGTTCTTC

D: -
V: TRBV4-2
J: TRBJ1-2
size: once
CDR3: CASSHRDTRHYGYTF
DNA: TGTGCCAGCAGCCACCGGGACACCCGACACTATGGCTACACCTTC